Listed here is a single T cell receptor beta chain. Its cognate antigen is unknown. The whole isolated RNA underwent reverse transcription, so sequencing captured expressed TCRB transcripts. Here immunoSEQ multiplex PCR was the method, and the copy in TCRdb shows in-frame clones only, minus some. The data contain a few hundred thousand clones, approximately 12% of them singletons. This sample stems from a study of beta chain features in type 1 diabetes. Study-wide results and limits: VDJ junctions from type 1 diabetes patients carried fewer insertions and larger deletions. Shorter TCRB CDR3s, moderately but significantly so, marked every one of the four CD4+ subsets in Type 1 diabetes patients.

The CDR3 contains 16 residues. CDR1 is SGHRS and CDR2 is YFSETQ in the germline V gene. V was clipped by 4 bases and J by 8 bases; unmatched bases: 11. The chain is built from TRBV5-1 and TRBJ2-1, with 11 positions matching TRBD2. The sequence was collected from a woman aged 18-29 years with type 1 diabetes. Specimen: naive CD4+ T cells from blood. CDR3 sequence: CASSGGASGGKDEQFF. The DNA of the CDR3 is TGCGCCAGCAGCGGGGGTGCTAGCGGGGGGAAGGATGAGCAGTTCTTC. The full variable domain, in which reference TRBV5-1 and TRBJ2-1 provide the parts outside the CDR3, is KAGVTQTPRYLIKTRGQQVTLSCSPISGHRSVSWYQQTPGQGLQFLFEYFSETQRNKGNFPGRFSGRQFSNSRSEMNVSTLELGDSALYLCASSGGASGGKDEQFFGPGTRLTVL.